The present entry profiles one T cell receptor (beta chain) with its context. What antigen it recognizes has not been identified. Given a much more abundant clone one base away, this may be a read error. The sample originates from a study of regulatory T cells in long-lasting Graves disease (dated by TCRdb to the early 2020s). For context, the study as a whole: Persistent Graves' disease was defined as persistently positive TSH receptor autoantibodies together with antithyroid drug treatment for over 5 years. Patients with persistent Graves' disease were compared with patients with newly diagnosed Graves' disease using TCR sequencing and RNA sequencing of peripheral blood. The study took place in China and was registered as a clinical trial. A total of 33 samples underwent TCR sequencing: around 13 from persistent and around 20 from newly diagnosed Graves' disease patients. On average, persistent Graves' disease patients in the clinical cohort had been on antithyroid drugs for approximately 10 years.

The sample's time point label, decoded: persistent/refractory GD, antithyroid drugs over 5 years with positive TRAb. For both TCR sequencing and RNA sequencing, RNA was extracted from PBMCs in TRIzol. The diagnosis of Graves' disease was made according to American Thyroid Association guidelines. Patients were recruited from an endocrinology department in Xi'an, China. Each patient gave approximately 9.7 milliliters of peripheral blood, collected in an EDTA anticoagulant tube. Ficoll Paque Plus density gradient separation was used to isolate PBMCs, and no further T cell sorting was performed. An Agilent 2100 Bioanalyzer and agarose gel were used to assess RNA quality, and a NanoDrop 2000 was used to measure RNA concentration. Results the study describes overall, beyond this receptor: The small sample size was acknowledged by the authors as a limitation that may reduce accuracy. A larger number of public clonotypes was shared among persistent patients (around 2,500) than among newly diagnosed patients (over 850). TRBV28, TRBJ1-2 and TRBJ2-5 were preferentially used in persistent disease, while TRBV20-1 and TRBJ2-1 were favored in newly diagnosed disease. The study examined only peripheral blood because the primary lesion, thyroid tissue, could not be accessed. Only the TCR beta chain was sequenced and analyzed. Compared with newly diagnosed patients, patients with persistent Graves' disease had lower TCR Shannon entropy and fewer highly expanded clones, which suggests clonal expansion.

The library was prepared using multiplex PCR. The data were produced on an Illumina HiSeq 4000. To build TCR beta libraries, CDR3 regions were amplified by Arm-PCR using iRepertoire HTBI primers. Before sequencing, the PCR products underwent gel purification. As for how the authors treated the data: Gene usage analysis of CDR3 amino acid clonotypes relied on the approximately 68 TRBV and around 13 TRBJ segments identified across samples. COPE and FqMerger were used to merge filtered high-quality paired reads into contigs. BLAST was used to align contigs to IMGT TRBV, TRBD and TRBJ reference genes, and CDR3 was defined according to IMGT. Any clonotype with a frequency above 0.1% was counted as a highly expanded clone. Repertoire diversity was measured by Shannon entropy, and V-J evenness by the Gini coefficient. Clonotypes shared by more than one individual were considered public. TCRdb reanalyzed the raw reads on its own, using fastp at Q25 for trimming and MiXCR for clone calling, and kept in-frame beta chains. Rows are unified per CDR3 protein, each entry keeping the most common DNA and genes. The V and J calls were not made by the authors but by TCRdb's processing. The sample table holds about 400,000 distinct CDR3 sequences, of which under 25% were seen once. About 20% of the sample belongs to the ten largest clones.

The germline V gene provides CDR1 MDHEN and CDR2 SYDVKM. From V the trimming removes 6 bases and from J it removes 4 bases, while the gene matches leave 9 bases of the junction unaccounted for. The cysteine opens and the phenylalanine closes a CDR3 of 15 amino acids. CDR3 DNA only is kept here, 45 bases in frame from base 1. The TCR originated in a female donor with Graves disease. The sample consisted of peripheral blood mononuclear cells (PBMCs), taken when the disease was refractory, from a patient treated with antithyroid drugs. The chain uses TRBV28 and TRBJ2-7; TRBD2 matches 10 bases in the middle. The CDR3 in this case is CASRRRSSGSYEQYF. The DNA sequence reads TGTGCCAGCAGACGGAGGTCTAGCGGGAGTTACGAGCAGTACTTC. With all but the CDR3 taken from the reference TRBV28 and TRBJ2-7 genes, the full variable domain is: DVKVTQSSRYLVKRTGEKVFLECVQDMDHENMFWYRQDPGLGLRLIYFSYDVKMKEKGDIPEGYSVSREKKERFSLILESASTNQTSMYLCASRRRSSGSYEQYFGPGTRLTVT.